One and the same sample provided the 30 T cell receptor beta chains below, sequenced in a study of T cell responses to AZD1222 COVID-19 vaccine. Using immunoSEQ multiplex PCR, the repertoire was profiled, and TCRdb retains in-frame clones only, with some absent. The sample has 90,000 to 120,000 clones; more than 75% are singletons. Sequencing used peripheral blood, obtained on day 0 of AZD1222 vaccination. The receptors were gathered from an adult in good health.

The rearrangement joins TRBV5-1 to TRBJ1-4; TRBD1 might be the D (5 bases). The CDR3 sequence is 16 residues long. Germline V gene data show CDR1 as SGHRS and CDR2 as YFSETQ. V was trimmed by 4 bases and J by 0 bases, leaving 13 bases between them. CDR3 in DNA: TGCGCCAGCAGCCCGAATAGGGGAGCAACTAATGAAAAACTGTTTTTT. Translation gives CASSPNRGATNEKLFF.

V and J are TRBV20-1 and TRBJ2-3; D gene ambiguous. This CDR3 has 11 amino acids. Deletions cut 5 bases from V and 5 bases from J, with 8 bases between. The germline CDR1 and CDR2 sequences are DFQATT and SNEGSKA (reference sequence). The CDR3 region has the DNA TGCAGTGCTCTCCTGGGAGATACGCAGTATTTT. It encodes CSALLGDTQYF.

J is TRBJ2-1 and V is TRBV6-5; a weak D match, TRBD1 (6 bases). CDR1 is MNHEY, CDR2 SVGAGI, per germline. V dropped 8 bases and J dropped 4 bases, with 12 bases sitting between them. The CDR3 runs to 13 residues. For the CDR3, the DNA is TGTGCCAGCCTGGCGAGGGGGTACAATGAGCAGTTCTTC. Amino acids: CASLARGYNEQFF.

The chain recombines TRBV15 with TRBJ1-3; possibly TRBD1 for D (6 bases). Germline values: CDR1 LNHNV, CDR2 YYDKDF (reference sequence). The CDR3 runs 17 residues. Trimming took off 2 bases at V and 2 bases at J, with 16 bases between the two ends. CDR3 sequence: CATSRSTGQRTGNTIYF. In nucleotides, the CDR3 is TGTGCCACCAGCAGATCAACAGGACAGCGAACTGGAAACACCATATATTTT.

This clone was observed a single time. The rearrangement uses TRBV30 and TRBJ2-1, with D unclear. The CDR3 consists of 12 residues. The germline V and J ends were trimmed by 1 base and 10 bases, with 11 bases remaining between them. Germline V gives CDR1 GTSNPN, CDR2 SVGIG (reference sequence). This CDR3 reads CAWSGSEWEQFF. CDR3 nucleotide sequence: TGTGCCTGGAGTGGATCTGAGTGGGAGCAGTTCTTC.

The chain recombines TRBV9 with TRBJ1-2; D might be TRBD1 (6 bases). Deletions cut 1 base from V and 4 bases from J, with 11 bases between. Germline V gene lookup returns CDR1 SGDLS and CDR2 YYNGEE. The CDR3 runs to 14 residues. CDR3 DNA sequence: TGTGCCAGCAGCGTATCAGGGGCTACCTATGGCTACACCTTC. Translated: CASSVSGATYGYTF.

The CDR3 here is CASSPRVQGFYGYTF. CDR3 in DNA: TGCGCCAGCAGCCCCCGGGTTCAGGGTTTTTATGGCTACACCTTC. This chain links TRBV4-3 with TRBJ1-2, with D maybe TRBD1 (5 bases). Germline-derived CDR1 and CDR2 are LGHNA and YSLEER. The CDR3 covers 15 residues. V was clipped by 4 bases and J by 5 bases, with 17 bases between them.

J is TRBJ2-2 and V is TRBV18; possibly TRBD1 or TRBD2 for D (6 bases each). The CDR3 contains 14 residues. Trimming left V 5 bases short and J 1 base short, with 8 bases between. Looked up from germline, CDR1 is KGHSH and CDR2 is LQKENI. CDR3 region: CASSAGQNTGELFF. CDR3 nucleotide sequence: TGTGCCAGCTCAGCGGGACAGAACACCGGGGAGCTGTTTTTT.

The gene calls are TRBV27 and TRBJ1-1; TRBD1 is a possible D gene (6 bases). The V and J ends lost 6 bases and 3 bases respectively, with 11 bases between them. This CDR3 spans 13 amino acids. Germline V gene sequence: CDR1 MNHEY, CDR2 SMNVEV (reference sequence). DNA for the CDR3: TGTGCCAGCAGCTACAGGGCGGACACTGAAGCTTTCTTT. It encodes CASSYRADTEAFF.

The gene calls are TRBV20-1 and TRBJ1-5; TRBD1 matches at 8 bases. J gave up 7 bases and V 3 bases, and 8 bases lay outside the gene matches. Germline loops: CDR1 DFQATT, CDR2 SNEGSKA (reference sequence). This CDR3 is built from 14 residues. The CDR3 region is CSASSRTGSQPQHF. The CDR3 nucleotides are TGCAGTGCTAGTTCCCGGACAGGGAGCCAGCCCCAGCATTTT.

This chain connects TRBV7-9 to TRBJ2-7, with 12 bases that match TRBD1. Unmatched junction bases numbered 3, after V lost 1 base and J lost 5 bases. The CDR3 contains 15 residues. The V gene's germline CDR1 is SEHNR and CDR2 FQNEAQ (reference sequence). The CDR3 reads CASSLGGTGGHEQYF. The CDR3 nucleotides are TGTGCCAGCAGCTTAGGCGGGACAGGGGGCCACGAGCAGTACTTC.

The V gene is TRBV7-9, the J gene TRBJ1-2, with D unclear. With 3 bases removed from V and 4 bases from J, the gap between germline ends came to 12 bases. The V gene's germline CDR1 is SEHNR and CDR2 FQNEAQ (reference sequence). The CDR3 totals 14 residues. The CDR3 DNA follows: TGTGCCAGCAGCTTCGTCGAAGGAGTCTATGGCTACACCTTC. Protein sequence: CASSFVEGVYGYTF.

The chain is built from TRBV7-2 and TRBJ2-1; D may be TRBD2 (5 bases). The CDR3 covers 14 residues. V was cut by 4 bases and J by 4 bases, with 11 bases left in between. Looked up from germline, CDR1 is SGHTA and CDR2 is FQGNSA. As DNA, the CDR3 is TGTGCCAGCAGCTCACTAGGGCGGTACAATGAGCAGTTCTTC. It encodes CASSSLGRYNEQFF.

The chain joins TRBV27 to TRBJ1-6; D gene ambiguous. The CDR3 length is 12 residues. V was cut by 8 bases and J by 9 bases, with 11 bases left in between. Germline loops: CDR1 MNHEY, CDR2 SMNVEV (reference sequence). The CDR3 reads CASRWPGSPLHF. Written as DNA, the CDR3 is TGTGCCAGCCGATGGCCGGGTTCACCCCTCCACTTT.

This chain uses TRBV7-7 with TRBJ1-3; D is unresolved. The V gene lost 3 bases and the J gene lost 0 bases, with 9 bases spanning the gap. Germline V lookup: CDR1 SSHAT, CDR2 FNYEAQ (reference sequence). This CDR3 contains 15 residues. CDR3 nucleotide sequence: TGTGCCAGCAGCTTCCAATATGGCTCTGGAAACACCATATATTTT. The encoded protein is CASSFQYGSGNTIYF.

This clone was seen more than once but under ten times. The chain carries TRBV7-2 and TRBJ1-3; a weak D match, TRBD1 (5 bases). Germline assignment: CDR1 SGHTA and CDR2 FQGNSA. The CDR3 runs 14 residues. With 1 base removed from V and 3 bases from J, the gap between germline ends came to 7 bases. The CDR3 is CASSLEGVGNTIYF. The DNA for the CDR3 is TGTGCCAGCAGCTTAGAAGGGGTTGGAAACACCATATATTTT.

CDR3 nucleotide sequence: TGTGCCATCAGTGAGGGAGGTCGTGGCTACACCTTC. It codes for CAISEGGRGYTF. The chain uses TRBV10-3 and TRBJ1-2; D not resolved. The length of the CDR3 is 12 residues. Germline lookup yields CDR1 ENHRY and CDR2 SYGVKD. V dropped 2 bases and J dropped 7 bases, with 8 bases sitting between them.

The CDR3 region is CASSISPRQVLMNTEAFF. The CDR3 nucleotides read TGTGCCAGTAGTATATCCCCACGACAGGTCCTTATGAACACTGAAGCTTTCTTT. V gene TRBV19 combines with J gene TRBJ1-1; the D gene is possibly TRBD1 (6 bases). The CDR3 consists of 18 residues. The V gene's germline CDR1 is LNHDA and CDR2 SQIVND (reference sequence). V lost 2 bases, J lost 0 bases, and 19 bases lay in between.

This chain uses TRBV6-6 with TRBJ2-7, with 10 bases identical to TRBD1. The germline V gene encodes CDR1 MNHNY and CDR2 SVGAGI (reference sequence). The CDR3 spans 16 residues. Germline trimming cut 7 bases from V and 2 bases from J; bases unmatched to any gene: 11. The CDR3 DNA is TGTGCCAGCACTGACTACCCGGGACAGGGGCCCTACGAGCAGTACTTC. This encodes CASTDYPGQGPYEQYF.

The chain couples TRBV9 to TRBJ1-1; the D gene is possibly TRBD1 (5 bases). V lost 5 bases and J 11 bases, leaving 16 bases between the germline ends. This CDR3 contains 12 residues. CDR1 is SGDLS, CDR2 YYNGEE, per germline. The CDR3 DNA reads TGTGCCAGCAGTGGAGGGACTGCGATTGCTTTCTTT. Translating gives CASSGGTAIAFF.

This chain uses TRBV27 with TRBJ1-1, with 8 bases fitting TRBD1. Germline assignment: CDR1 MNHEY and CDR2 SMNVEV (reference sequence). Trimming took 7 bases from V and 4 from J; bases not matched to a gene: 5. The CDR3 sequence is 13 residues long. The CDR3 sequence: CASKYRGATEAFF. The CDR3 DNA sequence: TGTGCCAGCAAATACAGGGGGGCCACTGAAGCTTTCTTT.

This sequence joins TRBV10-3 and TRBJ1-6, with TRBD1 identical over 10 bases. Germline loops: CDR1 ENHRY, CDR2 SYGVKD. The CDR3 contains 13 residues. V lost 7 bases, J lost 10 bases, and 4 bases stayed unmatched. CDR3 DNA sequence: TGTGCCATCACCGGGACAGGGGAATCACCCCTCCACTTT. This gives the protein CAITGTGESPLHF.

This sequence joins TRBV5-6 and TRBJ1-2; maybe TRBD1 (6 bases). Trimming removed 0 bases at V and 3 bases at J, with 9 bases between. This CDR3 region has 14 residues. Germline CDR1 SGHDT, CDR2 YYEEEE. The CDR3 sequence: CASSLDRDHYGYTF. CDR3 sequence (DNA): TGTGCCAGCAGCTTGGACAGGGATCACTATGGCTACACCTTC.

This clone was recorded once. The chain recombines TRBV10-3 with TRBJ1-2; D possibly corresponds to TRBD1 (5 bases). Trimming shortened V by 2 bases and J by 8 bases, and 15 bases separated the two germline ends. The length of the CDR3 is 14 residues. Germline V CDR1 and CDR2: ENHRY, SYGVKD. Written as DNA, the CDR3 is TGTGCCATCAGTGAGCGGAACCAGGGATACGGCTACACCTTC. Translating it yields CAISERNQGYGYTF.

This clone has only one observation. V is TRBV6-5 and J is TRBJ2-7; D gene unclear. Germline lookup yields CDR1 MNHEY and CDR2 SVGAGI. This CDR3 contains 14 residues. With 6 bases removed from V and 6 bases from J, the gap between germline ends came to 18 bases. The CDR3 DNA is TGTGCCAGCAGCCCGGCAGGTCCAATGGGCGAGCAGTACTTC. Translated, it gives CASSPAGPMGEQYF.

The chain joins TRBV7-3 to TRBJ2-2; weak D call: TRBD2 (6 bases). The CDR3 loop spans 16 amino acids. V was shortened by 6 bases and J by 6 bases, with 20 bases between the two germline ends. Germline V lookup: CDR1 SGHTA, CDR2 FQGTGA. CDR3 DNA: TGTGCCAGCAGGAATTCTGGGCAGGGAGGATCCGGGGAGCTGTTTTTT. Translating it yields CASRNSGQGGSGELFF.

The chain links TRBV29-1 to TRBJ1-1; D remains unclear. The germline V gene has CDR1 SQVTM and CDR2 ANQGSEA. V lost 5 bases, J lost 0 bases, and 10 bases lay in between. This CDR3 comprises 13 residues. The CDR3 loop reads CSVQLGLNTEAFF. The CDR3 nucleotides read TGCAGCGTTCAGCTGGGGTTGAACACTGAAGCTTTCTTT.

The chain uses TRBV2 and TRBJ1-2; TRBD1 aligns across 8 bases. The CDR3 spans 13 residues. Germline V gives CDR1 SNHLY, CDR2 FYNNEI. Germline trimming cut 10 bases from V and 5 bases from J; bases unmatched to any gene: 9. CDR3 sequence: CATLQGATYGYTF. In DNA form, the CDR3 reads TGTGCCACCCTCCAGGGGGCAACATATGGCTACACCTTC.

Here the CDR3 reads CASSSTWAVTEAFF. The DNA for the CDR3 is TGTGCCAGCAGTTCGACGTGGGCGGTCACTGAAGCTTTCTTT. The chain has TRBV27 and TRBJ1-1; D remains unclear. CDR1 and CDR2 from the germline V gene are MNHEY and SMNVEV (reference sequence). The CDR3 sequence is 14 residues long. Trimming cost V 4 bases and J 4 bases, with 13 bases left between them.

The chain uses TRBV7-3 and TRBJ2-7; possible D gene TRBD1, 6 bases. The CDR3 is 14 residues long. Germline CDR1 reads SGHTA; CDR2 reads FQGTGA. V lost 5 bases to trimming and J lost 7 bases, with 18 bases between them. CDR3 nucleotides: TGTGCCAGCAGCCCACCGCCCGACAGGAGTGAGCAGTACTTC. This encodes CASSPPPDRSEQYF.